What follows is one T cell receptor beta chain and its context. Its antigen is currently not known. It has no much larger one-base neighbor in the sample; base qualities were not kept. These data are taken from a study of Ad26.COV2.S vaccination and SARS-CoV-2 variants (dated by TCRdb to the early 2020s). In the study overall: Vaccine-arm donors came from COV1001, a multicentre, randomized, double-blind, placebo-controlled phase I-IIa trial of Ad26.COV2.S in healthy adults. Investigators did not know the trial group allocation while performing experiments and assessing outcomes. TCRbeta repertoire sequencing served as the tool for gauging how specific and how broad the SARS-CoV-2-reactive T cell receptors were following Ad26.COV2.S vaccination. A total of around 32 samples were included in the TCR-sequenced set, comprising around 19 Ad26.COV2.S vaccine recipients, 5 placebo recipients and 8 SARS-CoV-2 convalescent individuals. Ad26.COV2.S was given intramuscularly at 5x10^10 or 1x10^11 viral particles, as a single shot or as two shots 56 days apart. Trial participants were randomized into five groups of five, in which low-dose or high-dose Ad26.COV2.S was given once or twice, or placebo was given on both occasions.

TCRbeta CDR3 regions were sequenced with the immunoSEQ Assay. After extraction, genomic DNA underwent amplification by bias-controlled multiplex PCR, followed by high-throughput sequencing. Per the authors' processing: To quantify the absolute abundance of every unique TCRbeta CDR3 region, sequences were collapsed and filtered. T cell fraction was estimated by normalizing TCRbeta template counts to usable DNA, with usable DNA measured through amplification of reference genes found in all nucleated cells. Repertoire TCRs were annotated as SARS-CoV-2-specific by exact matching of V gene, CDR3 amino acid sequence and J gene to a known reactive TCR set. The reference SARS-CoV-2 TCR set was derived from MIRA and filtered for enrichment in COVID-19-positive ImmuneCODE repertoires, a step that removed public or cross-reactive TCRs. Using the MIRA antigens, annotated TCRs were further analysed by specific ORF or by position within an ORF. Breadth was defined as annotated unique rearrangements over total unique productive rearrangements; depth was the summed frequency of those rearrangements. Two-sided Wilcoxon rank-sum tests were used to compare TCR breadth between groups. TCRdb obtained this table from immuneACCESS and retained in-frame rearrangements with V and J assigned. These tables miss some clones; where compared with another copy, unresolved V genes account for less than half of the shortfall, and the remainder is unexplained. From that table come the V and J calls and clone size; the DNA was used to work out D and trimming. Here the sample has about 400,000 clones; around 92% occur a single time. More than 1.5% of the sample lies in the top ten.

In the paper's terms, the treatment or condition label means: 19 received Ad26.COV2.S at low or high dose, single or two shots; about 5 received placebo; per-sample allocation not given. For vaccine and placebo recipients, the sequenced repertoires came from samples collected on day 63 after the first injection. In Cohort 1b, about 25 adults aged 18-55 years were enrolled at a single site in Boston, USA, between 29 July and 7 August 2020. Ad26.COV2.S was a replication-incompetent adenovirus type 26 vector expressing a prefusion-stabilized SARS-CoV-2 spike protein from the original Wuhan strain. General study outcomes and caveats: Comparing responses between vaccine doses or regimens was not something the study was powered to do. Vaccine and placebo recipients had comparable non-spike TCR breadth, which fits with the vaccine containing only spike. After vaccination, spike-specific CD8+ and CD4+ T cell responses were reported to show substantial breadth. It was noted by the authors that total T cell responses may have been underestimated by the TCR breadth and depth analyses. Compared with placebo recipients, Ad26.COV2.S recipients showed higher spike-specific TCR breadth (P = 0.0014).

The sequence was collected from a person between 18 and 59 years old who received the Ad26.COV2.S COVID-19 vaccine or a placebo. The starting material was peripheral blood, obtained in a trial of Ad26.COV2.S vaccine versus placebo.

The DNA sequence reads TGTGCCAGCATAGCTATCAGACAGGGTCCATATGGCTACACCTTC. This gives the protein CASIAIRQGPYGYTF. This chain is built from TRBV7-9 and TRBJ1-2; 7 junctional bases match TRBD1. The CDR3 sequence holds 15 residues, the cysteine and phenylalanine included. Only the CDR3 portion is preserved as DNA: 45 bases, with reading frame beginning at the first base. Trimming takes 7 bases off V and 5 bases off J; junction bases not matched to a gene: 13. The CDR1 and CDR2 encoded by the germline V gene (reference sequence) are SEHNR and FQNEAQ.